The rows below give T cell receptor beta chains drawn from one sample of a study of glioma-infiltrating T cells after dendritic cell vaccination. Clones were sequenced by immunoSEQ multiplex PCR, and TCRdb holds only the in-frame ones, with some missing. In the table there are 91,000 or so clones, 65% to 85% of which are singletons. Sequenced here: blood, sampled after dendritic cell vaccination. The receptors here all came from a human donor with glioblastoma. Each CDR3 is given with its conserved first and last residue. D genes are given only for firm matches. The size field is filled for only some rows; it gives once, few, many or a size class.

V	D	J	size	CDR3	DNA
TRBV6-1	.	TRBJ2-7	.	CASSERGAGEQYF	TGTGCCAGCAGTGAACGGGGGGCGGGAGAGCAGTACTTC
TRBV2	TRBD1	TRBJ1-3	.	CASSGRSAGQGGYVNTIYF	TGTGCCAGCAGTGGAAGATCTGCGGGACAGGGAGGTTATGTAAACACCATATATTTT
TRBV6-5	TRBD1	TRBJ1-4	.	CASRGQGWDEKLFF	TGTGCCAGCAGGGGACAGGGTTGGGATGAAAAACTGTTTTTT
TRBV7-8	TRBD1	TRBJ1-2	.	CASSSSGQGLYGYTF	TGTGCCAGCAGCTCATCGGGACAGGGGCTCTATGGCTACACCTTC
TRBV10-3	.	TRBJ2-7	.	CAIRNSLQGDEQYF	TGTGCCATCAGGAACTCCCTACAGGGCGACGAGCAGTACTTC
TRBV5-4	TRBD2	TRBJ2-3	.	CASSPPGRAGGTDTQYF	TGTGCCAGCAGCCCCCCAGGGCGAGCGGGAGGCACAGATACGCAGTATTTT
TRBV19	TRBD2	TRBJ2-2	.	CASSILAGLLNTGELFF	TGTGCCAGTAGTATCTTAGCGGGACTACTAAACACCGGGGAGCTGTTTTTT
TRBV7-6	TRBD2	TRBJ2-3	once	CASSLGLAGTDTQYF	TGTGCCAGCAGCTTAGGACTAGCGGGCACAGATACGCAGTATTTT
TRBV6-4	.	TRBJ2-2	few	CASSESSTGELFF	TGTGCCAGCAGTGAAAGCTCCACCGGGGAGCTGTTTTTT
TRBV9	.	TRBJ1-2	.	CASSQEPGRPRTATYGYTF	TGTGCCAGCAGCCAAGAACCTGGACGCCCCCGGACTGCTACATATGGCTACACCTTC
TRBV29-1	.	TRBJ2-5	.	CSVTQETQYF	TGCAGCGTCACTCAAGAGACCCAGTACTTC
TRBV5-1	TRBD1	TRBJ1-1	.	CASRAGQGMTEAFF	TGCGCCAGCAGGGCAGGACAGGGGATGACTGAAGCTTTCTTT
TRBV5-1	TRBD1	TRBJ1-2	.	CASSLAGTGIVNGYTF	TGCGCCAGCAGCCTGGCCGGGACAGGGATTGTTAATGGCTACACCTTC
TRBV5-1	.	TRBJ1-2	.	CASSLAGSHGYTF	TGCGCCAGCAGCTTGGCAGGATCCCATGGCTACACCTTC
TRBV5-1	.	TRBJ1-1	.	CASSFNRNTEAFF	TGCGCCAGCAGCTTCAACAGAAACACTGAAGCTTTCTTT
TRBV18	.	TRBJ1-1	.	CASSRDRLGIDTEAFF	TGTGCCAGCTCACGCGACAGGCTAGGGATTGACACTGAAGCTTTCTTT
TRBV5-8	TRBD1	TRBJ2-7	.	CASRTEQTGPYEQYF	TGTGCCAGCAGAACGGAGCAGACAGGGCCCTACGAGCAGTACTTC
TRBV9	.	TRBJ1-1	.	CASSAIIGADTEAFF	TGTGCCAGCAGCGCAATCATAGGGGCGGACACTGAAGCTTTCTTT
TRBV4-1	.	TRBJ1-1	.	CASSQDLRENTEAFF	TGCGCCAGCAGCCAAGATCTTCGGGAGAACACTGAAGCTTTCTTT
TRBV12-2	.	TRBJ1-2	.	CASRLGKGTATPNYGYTF	TGTGCAAGTCGCTTGGGTAAAGGGACAGCAACTCCCAATTATGGCTACACCTTC
TRBV10-3	TRBD1	TRBJ1-5	.	CAISELFNRGDAQPQHF	TGTGCCATCAGTGAGTTGTTTAACAGGGGGGACGCTCAGCCCCAGCATTTT
TRBV30	TRBD2	TRBJ2-3	.	CAWSRLAGVVADTQYF	TGTGCCTGGAGTCGACTAGCGGGAGTGGTCGCAGATACGCAGTATTTT
TRBV30	.	TRBJ1-1	.	CAWSVARQAEAFF	TGTGCCTGGAGTGTAGCCAGGCAAGCTGAAGCTTTCTTT
TRBV9	TRBD1	TRBJ2-2	once	CASSADRATGELFF	TGTGCCAGCAGCGCGGACAGGGCGACCGGGGAGCTGTTTTTT
TRBV19	.	TRBJ2-7	.	CASTPPGGLSEQYF	TGTGCCAGTACCCCCCCCGGGGGGCTCAGCGAGCAGTACTTC
TRBV18	TRBD1	TRBJ2-5	.	CASSPEGARPETQYF	TGTGCCAGCTCACCCGAGGGGGCCCGTCCGGAGACCCAGTACTTC
TRBV7-9	TRBD2	TRBJ2-3	.	CASSLTLAGGTDTQYF	TGTGCCAGCAGCCTCACACTAGCGGGAGGGACAGATACGCAGTATTTT
TRBV9	TRBD2	TRBJ2-7	few	CASSPQLAGGSYEQYF	TGTGCCAGCAGCCCCCAGCTTGCGGGGGGTTCCTACGAGCAGTACTTC
TRBV2	.	TRBJ1-1	.	CASSEGAIWTEAFF	TGTGCCAGCAGTGAAGGGGCTATTTGGACTGAAGCTTTCTTT
TRBV30	.	TRBJ1-3	.	CAWSSMSGNTIYF	TGTGCCTGGAGTTCAATGTCTGGAAACACCATATATTTT
TRBV5-5	TRBD1	TRBJ2-2	few	CASSPRTGIMGNTGELFF	TGTGCCAGCAGCCCACGGACAGGGATAATGGGGAACACCGGGGAGCTGTTTTTT
TRBV19	TRBD2	TRBJ2-7	.	CASSTQTSGEQYF	TGTGCCAGTAGCACCCAGACTAGCGGCGAGCAGTACTTC
TRBV6-5	.	TRBJ2-1	.	CASSEGRGGNEQFF	TGTGCCAGCAGTGAGGGACGAGGGGGCAATGAGCAGTTCTTC
TRBV18	TRBD1	TRBJ1-6	.	CASSLDRVNSPLHF	TGTGCCAGCTCACTCGACAGGGTGAATTCACCCCTCCACTTT
TRBV10-1	.	TRBJ1-1	few	CASSESTSSKAFF	TGCGCCAGCAGTGAGTCGACTAGTTCTAAAGCTTTCTTT
TRBV28	.	TRBJ1-2	.	CASSSAGLFGGYTF	TGTGCCAGCAGTTCAGCAGGGCTCTTCGGAGGCTACACCTTC
TRBV9	TRBD1	TRBJ1-4	.	CASSESGTGNEKLFF	TGTGCCAGCAGCGAATCCGGGACAGGGAATGAAAAACTGTTTTTT
TRBV2	TRBD1	TRBJ2-3	once	CASSEAGTDRDTQYF	TGTGCCAGCAGTGAAGCGGGGACAGACCGAGATACGCAGTATTTT
TRBV25-1	TRBD1	TRBJ1-2	once	CASSAGGWSDGYTF	TGTGCCAGCAGTGCAGGGGGCTGGAGCGATGGCTACACCTTC
TRBV10-1	TRBD2	TRBJ2-5	.	CASRRGGETQYF	TGCGCCAGCAGACGGGGGGGGGAGACCCAGTACTTC
TRBV7-2	TRBD2	TRBJ2-3	few	CASSLLLAPGTDTQYF	TGTGCCAGCAGCTTACTACTAGCGCCTGGTACAGATACGCAGTATTTT